This is a list of T cell receptor beta chains from one sample in a study of T cell changes during pregnancy in multiple sclerosis. Repertoires were generated with immunoSEQ multiplex PCR, while TCRdb's copy carries only in-frame clones and drops some. Among 25,000 to 35,000 clones listed, approximately 92% were seen once. Source: CD8+ T cells from peripheral blood mononuclear cells, taken before pregnancy. Receptors originate from a female donor with multiple sclerosis, enrolled in a pregnancy study. CDR3s include the opening cysteine and the closing phenylalanine or tryptophan. Each record gives: clone size, CDR3 length, J gene, D gene, V gene, CDR3 protein, CDR3 DNA. A D gene is named only where the DNA matches it firmly. Clone size is given for some rows only: seen once, a few or many times, or a class if the clone is expanded.

clone size: -
CDR3 length: 14
J gene: TRBJ2-2
D gene: -
V gene: TRBV4-1
CDR3 protein: CASSQDRRSGELFF
CDR3 DNA: TGCGCCAGCAGCCAAGATAGGCGGTCCGGGGAGCTGTTTTTT

clone size: -
CDR3 length: 15
J gene: TRBJ1-6
D gene: -
V gene: TRBV4-3
CDR3 protein: CASSQEPSHNSPLHF
CDR3 DNA: TGCGCCAGCAGCCAAGAGCCCAGTCATAATTCACCCCTCCACTTT

clone size: -
CDR3 length: 15
J gene: TRBJ2-3
D gene: TRBD1
V gene: TRBV27
CDR3 protein: CASSSQGVSTDTQYF
CDR3 DNA: TGTGCCAGCAGTTCTCAGGGGGTCAGCACAGATACGCAGTATTTT

clone size: -
CDR3 length: 14
J gene: TRBJ1-1
D gene: -
V gene: TRBV5-1
CDR3 protein: CASSLRGGNTEAFF
CDR3 DNA: TGCGCCAGCAGCCTACGGGGGGGCAACACTGAAGCTTTCTTT

clone size: -
CDR3 length: 17
J gene: TRBJ2-2
D gene: TRBD2
V gene: TRBV27
CDR3 protein: CASRRLADFANTGELFF
CDR3 DNA: TGTGCCAGCAGACGACTAGCGGACTTCGCGAACACCGGGGAGCTGTTTTTT

clone size: few
CDR3 length: 13
J gene: TRBJ2-5
D gene: -
V gene: TRBV7-9
CDR3 protein: CASSWDTQETQYF
CDR3 DNA: TGTGCCAGCAGCTGGGACACCCAAGAGACCCAGTACTTC

clone size: -
CDR3 length: 19
J gene: TRBJ2-5
D gene: TRBD2
V gene: TRBV5-3
CDR3 protein: CARSLAWLAGGEIQETQYF
CDR3 DNA: TGTGCCAGAAGCTTGGCCTGGCTAGCGGGGGGCGAGATTCAAGAGACCCAGTACTTC

clone size: -
CDR3 length: 16
J gene: TRBJ2-1
D gene: TRBD2
V gene: TRBV7-9
CDR3 protein: CASSPLAGERYNEQFF
CDR3 DNA: TGTGCCAGCAGCCCATTAGCGGGAGAAAGGTACAATGAGCAGTTCTTC

clone size: -
CDR3 length: 15
J gene: TRBJ2-2
D gene: -
V gene: TRBV7-9
CDR3 protein: CASSFTDKNTGELFF
CDR3 DNA: TGTGCCAGCAGCTTCACAGATAAGAACACCGGGGAGCTGTTTTTT

clone size: -
CDR3 length: 14
J gene: TRBJ1-3
D gene: -
V gene: TRBV7-9
CDR3 protein: CASSLADSGNTIYF
CDR3 DNA: TGTGCCAGCAGCTTAGCCGACAGCGGAAACACCATATATTTT

clone size: -
CDR3 length: 15
J gene: TRBJ2-7
D gene: TRBD1
V gene: TRBV7-9
CDR3 protein: CASSSWDSGSYEQYF
CDR3 DNA: TGTGCCAGCAGCAGCTGGGACAGCGGATCCTACGAGCAGTACTTC

clone size: -
CDR3 length: 13
J gene: TRBJ2-7
D gene: -
V gene: TRBV5-4
CDR3 protein: CASSPPSSDEQYF
CDR3 DNA: TGTGCCAGCAGCCCCCCCTCTAGCGACGAGCAGTACTTC

clone size: once
CDR3 length: 15
J gene: TRBJ2-1
D gene: TRBD2
V gene: TRBV27
CDR3 protein: CASSLGAGGGNEQFF
CDR3 DNA: TGTGCCAGCAGTTTGGGAGCGGGAGGAGGCAATGAGCAGTTCTTC

clone size: -
CDR3 length: 14
J gene: TRBJ2-7
D gene: -
V gene: TRBV6-6
CDR3 protein: CASGPDSLSYEQYF
CDR3 DNA: TGTGCCAGCGGACCGGACAGTTTAAGCTACGAGCAGTACTTC

clone size: once
CDR3 length: 14
J gene: TRBJ1-1
D gene: -
V gene: TRBV12-5
CDR3 protein: CASGLVPLNTEAFF
CDR3 DNA: TGTGCTAGTGGTTTGGTACCTCTAAACACTGAAGCTTTCTTT

clone size: -
CDR3 length: 16
J gene: TRBJ2-7
D gene: TRBD1
V gene: TRBV4-1
CDR3 protein: CASSQGIGQGSREQYF
CDR3 DNA: TGCGCCAGCAGCCAAGGCATCGGACAGGGCTCTCGCGAGCAGTACTTC

clone size: -
CDR3 length: 14
J gene: TRBJ1-2
D gene: -
V gene: TRBV28
CDR3 protein: CASSLGASVDGYTF
CDR3 DNA: TGTGCCAGCAGTTTAGGGGCCAGCGTCGATGGCTACACCTTC

clone size: -
CDR3 length: 18
J gene: TRBJ2-2
D gene: TRBD2
V gene: TRBV4-3
CDR3 protein: CASSQVPTSGGSTGELFF
CDR3 DNA: TGCGCCAGCAGCCAAGTTCCAACTAGCGGGGGGAGCACCGGGGAGCTGTTTTTT

clone size: -
CDR3 length: 14
J gene: TRBJ1-1
D gene: -
V gene: TRBV6-1
CDR3 protein: CASGPPPSYTEAFF
CDR3 DNA: TGTGCCAGCGGTCCTCCCCCGAGTTACACTGAAGCTTTCTTT

clone size: -
CDR3 length: 17
J gene: TRBJ1-4
D gene: -
V gene: TRBV7-2
CDR3 protein: CASSRYPLQGPNEKLFF
CDR3 DNA: TGTGCCAGCAGCCGGTACCCCCTACAGGGACCTAATGAAAAACTGTTTTTT

clone size: -
CDR3 length: 17
J gene: TRBJ1-1
D gene: TRBD1
V gene: TRBV9
CDR3 protein: CASSVGPPRTGITEAFF
CDR3 DNA: TGTGCCAGCAGCGTAGGTCCCCCTAGGACAGGGATTACTGAAGCTTTCTTT

clone size: -
CDR3 length: 16
J gene: TRBJ1-3
D gene: -
V gene: TRBV4-2
CDR3 protein: CASSQDFSGSGNTIYF
CDR3 DNA: TGTGCCAGCAGCCAAGATTTCTCCGGGTCTGGAAACACCATATATTTT

clone size: -
CDR3 length: 15
J gene: TRBJ2-3
D gene: -
V gene: TRBV28
CDR3 protein: CASSLVRGSTDTQYF
CDR3 DNA: TGTGCCAGCAGTTTAGTTCGGGGTAGCACAGATACGCAGTATTTT

clone size: -
CDR3 length: 16
J gene: TRBJ2-1
D gene: TRBD2
V gene: TRBV7-8
CDR3 protein: CASSLEAGGLYGEQFF
CDR3 DNA: TGTGCCAGCAGCTTAGAAGCGGGAGGGCTGTATGGTGAGCAGTTCTTC

clone size: -
CDR3 length: 15
J gene: TRBJ1-5
D gene: -
V gene: TRBV7-9
CDR3 protein: CASSLGPGVGQPQHF
CDR3 DNA: TGTGCCAGCAGCCTAGGGCCAGGGGTGGGTCAGCCCCAGCATTTT

clone size: -
CDR3 length: 15
J gene: TRBJ2-2
D gene: -
V gene: TRBV12-5
CDR3 protein: CASASDGWDTGELFF
CDR3 DNA: TGTGCTAGTGCCAGTGACGGGTGGGACACCGGGGAGCTGTTTTTT

clone size: -
CDR3 length: 15
J gene: TRBJ2-3
D gene: TRBD1
V gene: TRBV5-4
CDR3 protein: CASSLDQGAIDTQYF
CDR3 DNA: TGTGCCAGCAGCTTGGATCAGGGGGCAATAGATACGCAGTATTTT

clone size: -
CDR3 length: 13
J gene: TRBJ1-2
D gene: TRBD1
V gene: TRBV29-1
CDR3 protein: CSVPQQGAYGYTF
CDR3 DNA: TGCAGCGTTCCCCAACAGGGGGCGTATGGCTACACCTTC